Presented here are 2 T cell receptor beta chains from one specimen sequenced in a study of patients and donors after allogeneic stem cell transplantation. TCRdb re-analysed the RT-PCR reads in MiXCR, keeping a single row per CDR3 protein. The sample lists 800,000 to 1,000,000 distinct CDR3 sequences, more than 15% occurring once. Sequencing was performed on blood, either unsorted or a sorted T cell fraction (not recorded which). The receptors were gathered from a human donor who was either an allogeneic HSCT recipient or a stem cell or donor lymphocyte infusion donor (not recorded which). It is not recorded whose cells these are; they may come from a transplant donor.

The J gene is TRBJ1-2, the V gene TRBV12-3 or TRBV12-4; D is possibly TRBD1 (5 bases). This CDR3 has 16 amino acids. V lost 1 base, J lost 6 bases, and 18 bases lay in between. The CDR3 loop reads CASSLDPGTYVDGYTF. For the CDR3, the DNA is TGTGCCAGCAGTTTAGATCCAGGGACTTACGTAGATGGCTACACCTTC.

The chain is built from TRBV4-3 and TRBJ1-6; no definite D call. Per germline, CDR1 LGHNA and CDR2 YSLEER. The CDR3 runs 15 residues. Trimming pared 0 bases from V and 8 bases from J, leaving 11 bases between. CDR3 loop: CASSQDPDADSPLHF. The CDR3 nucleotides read TGCGCCAGCAGCCAAGACCCGGACGCCGATTCACCCCTCCACTTT.